The rows below give T cell receptor beta chains drawn from one sample of a study of shared clonotypes between healthy human individuals. The repertoire was sequenced with immunoSEQ multiplex PCR; TCRdb's copy has only in-frame clones and lacks some. The sample includes about 1.4 million clones, around 97% of them seen just once. The specimen was naive CD4+ T cells sorted from blood. The receptors were gathered from a man younger than 45 in good health. The CDR3 runs from the conserved cysteine through the conserved F or W. Each record gives: clone size, V gene, D gene, J gene, CDR3 length, CDR3 DNA, CDR3 protein. A D gene is named only where the DNA matches it firmly. Rows give clone size only sometimes, using once, few, many, or a class for an expanded clone.

>once|TRBV11-2|TRBD1|TRBJ2-7|14
TGTGCCAGCAGCTACCGGGACAGGGTACACGAGCAGTACTTC
CASSYRDRVHEQYF
>.|TRBV7-9|.|TRBJ1-5|14
TGTGCCAGCAGCTTAGCCAGTGGGGGTCAGCCCCAGCATTTT
CASSLASGGQPQHF
>.|TRBV5-4|.|TRBJ2-3|14
TGTGCCAGCAGCGCAAAGGACCCTTTAGATACGCAGTATTTT
CASSAKDPLDTQYF
>.|TRBV9|.|TRBJ2-2|13
TGTGCCAGCAGCCTCCAGGGGACCGGGGAGCTGTTTTTT
CASSLQGTGELFF
>.|TRBV11-3|.|TRBJ2-3|14
TGTGCCAGCAGCTTAGGCCCTTTCGAAGATACGCAGTATTTT
CASSLGPFEDTQYF
>.|TRBV5-5|TRBD1|TRBJ2-7|14
TGTGCCAGCAGCTCCCTAGGGGGCTCGAGCGAGCAGTACTTC
CASSSLGGSSEQYF
>.|TRBV18|TRBD1|TRBJ1-1|12
TGTGCCAGCTCACCACCGGGACAGAGAGCTTTCTTT
CASSPPGQRAFF
>.|TRBV2|.|TRBJ2-1|13
TGTGCCAGCATTCCGGGACTCTACAATGAGCAGTTCTTC
CASIPGLYNEQFF
>.|TRBV4-1|.|TRBJ2-7|13
TGCGCCAGCAGCCAAGCCGGGACGTACGAGCAGTACTTC
CASSQAGTYEQYF
>once|TRBV9|.|TRBJ2-1|13
TGTGCCAGCAGCCTCAGTACCCAGAATGAGCAGTTCTTC
CASSLSTQNEQFF
>.|TRBV5-1|.|TRBJ1-1|16
TGCGCCAGCAGCTTAGGGTTCAGCACTGGGAACACTGAAGCTTTCTTT
CASSLGFSTGNTEAFF
>.|TRBV28|TRBD2|TRBJ2-7|14
TGTGCCAGCAGTGAACCGGGACTAACTCTCGAGCAGTACTTC
CASSEPGLTLEQYF
>.|TRBV5-4|TRBD1|TRBJ2-7|14
TGTGCCAGCAGCTTATGGACAGGGACGGGAGAGCAGTACTTC
CASSLWTGTGEQYF
>once|TRBV5-1|.|TRBJ2-1|15
TGCGCCAGCAGCTTGGGACAGAAATGGTACAATGAGCAGTTCTTC
CASSLGQKWYNEQFF
>.|TRBV2|.|TRBJ2-5|16
TGTGCCAGCAGTGAATTTGTTACAGGAGGGCTGGAGACCCAGTACTTC
CASSEFVTGGLETQYF
>.|TRBV28|.|TRBJ2-3|15
TGTGCCAGCAGTTCTCGGACAAGAAGCACAGATACGCAGTATTTT
CASSSRTRSTDTQYF
>.|TRBV6-1|.|TRBJ2-7|15
TGTGCCAGCAGGGGCGGGACGGGGAGCTCCTACGAGCAGTACTTC
CASRGGTGSSYEQYF
>.|TRBV5-1|.|TRBJ1-2|12
TGCGCCAGCAGCTTACCGGGCAGCGGCTACACCTTC
CASSLPGSGYTF
>.|TRBV9|.|TRBJ2-1|14
TGTGCCAGCAGTGACAGAGGGCGAACCCGTGAGCAGTTCTTC
CASSDRGRTREQFF
>.|TRBV28|TRBD2|TRBJ2-7|15
TGTGCCAGCAGTCTTCCGGGACTACCCTCCTACGAGCAGTACTTC
CASSLPGLPSYEQYF
>.|TRBV7-2|TRBD2|TRBJ2-1|14
TGTGCCAGCAGCTTTCGTAGCGGGAGCAATGAGCAGTTCTTC
CASSFRSGSNEQFF
>.|TRBV30|.|TRBJ2-7|13
TGTGCCTGGAGTCACCAGGTCAACTACGAGCAGTACTTC
CAWSHQVNYEQYF
>.|TRBV25-1|.|TRBJ2-5|14
TGTGCCACCAGTGATCGGGGGACCCAAGAGACCCAGTACTTC
CATSDRGTQETQYF
>.|TRBV7-9|TRBD2|TRBJ2-5|16
TGTGCCAGCAGCTCCCTAGCGGGAGTGATGGGGGAGACCCAGTACTTC
CASSSLAGVMGETQYF
>.|TRBV7-9|TRBD1|TRBJ1-1|14
TGTGCCAGCAGCTTAGTCGAGACAGGGGCTGAAGCTTTCTTT
CASSLVETGAEAFF
>once|TRBV19|.|TRBJ2-1|15
TGTGCCAGTAGTATAGTCGGGAGCCCCTACAATGAGCAGTTCTTC
CASSIVGSPYNEQFF
>.|TRBV19|TRBD2|TRBJ2-7|19
TGTGCCAGTAGTAGAGTGGTGACTAGCGGGAGTATTGGCACCTACGAGCAGTACTTC
CASSRVVTSGSIGTYEQYF
>.|TRBV4-3|.|TRBJ2-3|15
TGCGCCAGCAGCCAAGTTTCCCGGGGAGGTGGTACGCAGTATTTT
CASSQVSRGGGTQYF
>.|TRBV11-2|.|TRBJ1-2|15
TGTGCCAGCAGCCCAATTCGTCGGCGTAACTATGGCTACACCTTC
CASSPIRRRNYGYTF
>once|TRBV9|.|TRBJ2-1|14
TGTGCCAGCAGCCCGCTTGTGGAGGCTTGGGAGCAGTTCTTC
CASSPLVEAWEQFF
>once|TRBV5-1|TRBD2|TRBJ2-1|16
TGCGCCAGCAGCTCATGGGGAGGGAATCGGAACAATGAGCAGTTCTTC
CASSSWGGNRNNEQFF
>.|TRBV30|.|TRBJ2-1|12
TGTGCCTGGAATAAAATTAGCGATGAGCAGTTCTTC
CAWNKISDEQFF
>.|TRBV18|.|TRBJ2-6|18
TGTGCCAGCTCTCCTATATCGGGCCGAGCTCCGGGGGCCAACGTCCTGACTTTC
CASSPISGRAPGANVLTF
>.|TRBV11-2|.|TRBJ2-7|12
TGTGCCAGCAGCTTAAACCTCTACGAGCAGTACTTC
CASSLNLYEQYF
>once|TRBV9|.|TRBJ2-3|13
TGTGCCAGCAGCGTTGGGATTGCAGATACGCAGTATTTT
CASSVGIADTQYF
>.|TRBV25-1|.|TRBJ1-1|15
TGTGCCAGCAGGGGTCCCTGGGGGGACGGGGGGAAGGCTTTCTTT
CASRGPWGDGGKAFF
>once|TRBV28|.|TRBJ2-7|15
TGTGCCAGCAGTTTATCAGGCGTCAAGGATTACGAGCAGTACTTC
CASSLSGVKDYEQYF
>.|TRBV4-1|TRBD2|TRBJ2-1|16
TGCGCCAGCAGCCAAAATGCGGGAGACTTCGACAATGAGCAGTTCTTC
CASSQNAGDFDNEQFF
>.|TRBV5-1|.|TRBJ1-2|12
TGCGCCAGCAGCTCAGACCGCTTGGGCTACACCTTC
CASSSDRLGYTF
>.|TRBV11-3|.|TRBJ2-7|16
TGTGCCAGCAGCTTAGGTTCCGAGGGAGTGGACTACGAGCAGTACTTC
CASSLGSEGVDYEQYF
>.|TRBV28|.|TRBJ1-2|13
TGTGCCAGCAGTTTTGACAGAAACTATGGCTACACCTTC
CASSFDRNYGYTF
>.|TRBV10-3|.|TRBJ2-1|17
TGTGCCATCAGTGAGTCGCCGGCTAGAGGTGGGAGGAATGAGCAGTTCTTC
CAISESPARGGRNEQFF
>.|TRBV19|.|TRBJ2-7|14
TGTGCCAGTAGTATCGTCGGGGGAGTTGACGAGCAGTACTTC
CASSIVGGVDEQYF
>.|TRBV9|.|TRBJ2-3|15
TGTGCCAGCAGCGTAGGGAGTCTGCGCACAGATACGCAGTATTTT
CASSVGSLRTDTQYF